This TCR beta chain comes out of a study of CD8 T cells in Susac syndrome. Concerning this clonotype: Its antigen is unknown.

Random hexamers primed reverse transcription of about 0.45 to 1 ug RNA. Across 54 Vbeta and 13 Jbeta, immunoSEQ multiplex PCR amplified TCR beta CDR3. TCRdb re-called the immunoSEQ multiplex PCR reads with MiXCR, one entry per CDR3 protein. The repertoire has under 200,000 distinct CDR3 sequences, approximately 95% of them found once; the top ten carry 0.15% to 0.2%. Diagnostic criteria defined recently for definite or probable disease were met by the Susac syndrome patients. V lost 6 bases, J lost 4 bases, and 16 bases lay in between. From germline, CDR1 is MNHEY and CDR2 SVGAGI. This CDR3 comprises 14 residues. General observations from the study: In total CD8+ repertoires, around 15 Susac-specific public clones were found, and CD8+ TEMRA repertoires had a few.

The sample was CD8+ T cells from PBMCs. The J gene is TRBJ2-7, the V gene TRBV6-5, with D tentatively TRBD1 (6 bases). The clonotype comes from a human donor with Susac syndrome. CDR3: CASRKQGLRYEQYF. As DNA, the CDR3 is TGTGCCAGCAGAAAACAGGGTTTAAGGTACGAGCAGTACTTC.